This TCR beta chain originates from a study of identifying expanded T cells in peripheral blood. For this clone: The antigen is unknown.

During the collection period, no donor immune events like infections were recorded. Study-wide results and limits: Over approximately two and four weeks, about 17 and 20 clones changed, versus roughly 1.1 between replicates. Across healthy donors, higher total template counts meant significantly greater approximately two-week count variance.

Measured with immunoSEQ multiplex PCR; TCRdb has only the in-frame clones, and not every one. The table has approximately 85,000 clones, approximately 85% seen once. V lost 10 bases and J lost 13, with 16 bases in between. The CDR3 sequence is 11 residues long. Per the germline V gene, CDR1 is MNHEY and CDR2 is SVGAGI. The specimen sequenced was blood. The source is a person between 18 and 69 years old in good health. This chain uses TRBV6-5 with TRBJ2-2, with unresolved D. The CDR3 region is CATLDPPGLFF. As DNA, the CDR3 is TGTGCCACCTTAGACCCCCCGGGGCTGTTTTTT.